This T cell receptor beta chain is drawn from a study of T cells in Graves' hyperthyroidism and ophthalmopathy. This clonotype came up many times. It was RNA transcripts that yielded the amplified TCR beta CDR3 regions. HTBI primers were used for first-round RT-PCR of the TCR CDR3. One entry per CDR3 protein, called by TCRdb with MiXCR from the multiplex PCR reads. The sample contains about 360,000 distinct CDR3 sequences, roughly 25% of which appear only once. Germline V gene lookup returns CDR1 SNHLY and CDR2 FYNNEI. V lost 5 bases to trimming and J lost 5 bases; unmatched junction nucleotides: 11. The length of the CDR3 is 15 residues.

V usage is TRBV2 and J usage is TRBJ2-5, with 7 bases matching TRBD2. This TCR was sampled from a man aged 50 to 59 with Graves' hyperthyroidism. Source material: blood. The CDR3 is CASSSDWGGKETQYF. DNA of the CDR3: TGTGCCAGCAGTAGCGACTGGGGGGGGAAGGAGACCCAGTACTTC. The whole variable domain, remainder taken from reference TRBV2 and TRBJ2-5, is EPEVTQTPSHQVTQMGQEVILRCVPISNHLYFYWYRQILGQKVEFLVSFYNNEISEKSEIFDDQFSVERPDGSNFTLKIRSTKLEDSAMYFCASSSDWGGKETQYFGPGTRLLVL.